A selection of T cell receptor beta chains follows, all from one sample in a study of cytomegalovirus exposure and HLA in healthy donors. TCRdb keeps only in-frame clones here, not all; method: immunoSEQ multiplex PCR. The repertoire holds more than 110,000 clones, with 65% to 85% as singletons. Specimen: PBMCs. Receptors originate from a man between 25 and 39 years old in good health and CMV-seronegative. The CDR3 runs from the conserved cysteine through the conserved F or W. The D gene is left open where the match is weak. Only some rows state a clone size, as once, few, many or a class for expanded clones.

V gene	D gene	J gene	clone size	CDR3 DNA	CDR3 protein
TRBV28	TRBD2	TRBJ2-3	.	TGTGCCAGCAGTTTTGACGGCCGGGGGGGCACAGATACGCAGTATTTT	CASSFDGRGGTDTQYF
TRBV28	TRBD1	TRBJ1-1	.	TGTGCCAGCAGCCACCACGGGACAGGGAACCCCGAGGGCTTCTTT	CASSHHGTGNPEGFF
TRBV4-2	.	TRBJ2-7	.	TGTGCCAGCAGCCAAGTAAGCCACGAGCAGTACTTC	CASSQVSHEQYF
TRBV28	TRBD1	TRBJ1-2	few	TGTGCCAGCAGTTTGGGGACAGAGGGAGGCTATGGCTACACCTTC	CASSLGTEGGYGYTF
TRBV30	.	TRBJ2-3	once	TGTGCCTGGAGTGTAGTCAGGTTCACAGATACGCAGTATTTT	CAWSVVRFTDTQYF
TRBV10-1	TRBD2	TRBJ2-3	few	TGCGCCAGCAGCGCCGGGACTAGCGGAACAGATACGCAGTATTTT	CASSAGTSGTDTQYF
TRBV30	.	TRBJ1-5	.	TGTGCCTGGAGTCCAAGACATAGCAATCAGCCCCAGCATTTT	CAWSPRHSNQPQHF
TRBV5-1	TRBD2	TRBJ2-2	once	TGCGCCAGCAGCTCGCTGCCCTCGTCTAGCGGGGCGAGGGGGGAGCTGTTTTTT	CASSSLPSSSGARGELFF
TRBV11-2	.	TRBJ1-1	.	TGTGCCAGCAGCCCATGGGCGGGGGGCGACACTGAAGCTTTCTTT	CASSPWAGGDTEAFF
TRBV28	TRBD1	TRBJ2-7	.	TGTGCCAGCAGCCCCGAGACAGGGTATCGTTGGGAGCAGTACTTC	CASSPETGYRWEQYF
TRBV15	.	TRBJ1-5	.	TGTGCCACCAGCAGAGATACTGGAGGAGGGGCTGAGCCCCAGCATTTT	CATSRDTGGGAEPQHF